Listed here are 24 T cell receptor beta chains from one sample, sequenced in a study of shared T cell receptors in the human thymus. The repertoire was sequenced with immunoSEQ multiplex PCR; TCRdb's copy has only in-frame clones and lacks some. The table lists some 760,000 clones, approximately 85% of them singletons, with around 0.0099% in the top ten. These data also formed part of another study, on human thymus T cells.

The sample comprised thymocytes. These receptors were obtained from a girl under three years old with a congenital heart defect.

This clone came up once. V gene TRBV4-1 combines with J gene TRBJ1-3, with TRBD1 identical over 10 bases. Per germline, CDR1 MGHRA and CDR2 YSYEKL. V dropped 4 bases and J dropped 0; count of bases not matched to a gene: 12. The CDR3 is 19 amino acids. The CDR3 reads CASSLPAGQGLISGNTIYF. CDR3 bases: TGCGCCAGCAGCCTACCCGCGGGACAGGGGCTTATCTCTGGAAACACCATATATTTT.

This chain links TRBV2 with TRBJ2-7; TRBD1 matches at 10 bases. CDR1 and CDR2 from the germline V gene are SNHLY and FYNNEI. The CDR3 has 16 amino acids. The trim removed 0 bases at V and 4 bases at J, leaving 6 bases unmatched. The CDR3 is CASSEATGTGVYEQYF. The DNA of the CDR3 is TGTGCCAGCAGTGAAGCTACCGGGACAGGGGTGTACGAGCAGTACTTC.

This clone appeared a single time. J is TRBJ2-7 and V is TRBV27; tentative D call: TRBD1 (6 bases). The CDR3 spans 13 residues. V was clipped by 3 bases and J by 5 bases, with 11 bases between them. Germline loops: CDR1 MNHEY, CDR2 SMNVEV (reference sequence). In DNA, the CDR3 is TGTGCCAGCAGTTTTGGACAGTACCACGAGCAGTACTTC. This gives the protein CASSFGQYHEQYF.

This clone was counted a few times. CDR3 sequence: CASSQDYLVQETQYF. The CDR3 DNA sequence: TGCGCCAGCAGCCAAGACTACTTAGTTCAAGAGACCCAGTACTTC. The rearrangement joins TRBV4-1 to TRBJ2-5; D remains ambiguous. Germline lookup yields CDR1 MGHRA and CDR2 YSYEKL. The CDR3 contains 15 residues. Trimming stripped 0 bases from V and 2 bases from J, with 10 bases between.

The rearrangement uses TRBV7-9 and TRBJ2-4; 7 positions agree with TRBD2. CDR1 and CDR2 from the germline V gene are SEHNR and FQNEAQ (reference sequence). After removal of 4 bases from V and 7 bases from J, the junction contained 13 bases not matched to a gene. This CDR3 has 16 amino acids. The CDR3 nucleotides are TGTGCCAGCAGCTCTCCATGGGGACTACTTGGGAACATTCAGTACTTC. It encodes CASSSPWGLLGNIQYF.

J is TRBJ2-1 and V is TRBV27; 8 bases fit TRBD1. This CDR3 is built from 16 residues. Germline values: CDR1 MNHEY, CDR2 SMNVEV (reference sequence). Trimming at V came to 4 bases and at J to 5 bases, leaving 10 bases not matched to a gene. CDR3 nucleotides: TGTGCCAGCAGTTCACCCGGACAGGGAATTAACAATGAGCAGTTCTTC. Translating gives CASSSPGQGINNEQFF.

The J gene is TRBJ2-1, the V gene TRBV6-5, with D possibly TRBD2 on 6 matching bases. V lost 3 bases to trimming and J lost 4 bases, with 16 bases between them. Per the germline V gene, CDR1 is MNHEY and CDR2 is SVGAGI. The CDR3 consists of 16 residues. The CDR3 spells CASSYFGLSFYNEQFF. The CDR3 nucleotides read TGTGCCAGCAGTTATTTCGGACTATCCTTTTACAATGAGCAGTTCTTC.

The chain combines TRBV7-3 with TRBJ2-5, with TRBD1 matching 7 bases. The length of the CDR3 is 14 residues. Germline V gene sequence: CDR1 SGHTA, CDR2 FQGTGA. Trimming took 3 bases from V and 2 from J; bases not matched to a gene: 3. CDR3 DNA: TGTGCCAGCAGCTTGGGGGACAGTCAAGAGACCCAGTACTTC. Protein sequence: CASSLGDSQETQYF.

The genes are TRBV11-2 and TRBJ2-2, with 7 bases identical to TRBD1. CDR1 and CDR2 from the germline V gene are SGHAT and FQNNGV. The J segment lost 8 bases and the V segment lost 2 bases, leaving 14 bases of the junction unmatched. The CDR3 loop spans 17 amino acids. In DNA, the CDR3 is TGTGCCAGCAGCTTATCCCACCCGACAGGGTCTTTGGGGGAGCTGTTTTTT. Its translation is CASSLSHPTGSLGELFF. The full variable domain, rest sourced from reference TRBV11-2 and TRBJ2-2, is EAGVAQSPRYKIIEKRQSVAFWCNPISGHATLYWYQQILGQGPKLLIQFQNNGVVDDSQLPKDRFSAERLKGVDSTLKIQPAKLEDSAVYLCASSLSHPTGSLGELFFGEGSRLTVL.

This clone was counted once. V is TRBV19 and J is TRBJ2-2; D is ambiguous. Germline CDR1 LNHDA, CDR2 SQIVND (reference sequence). The CDR3 is made up of 16 amino acids. Trimming left V 7 bases short and J 0 bases short, with 15 bases between. The DNA for the CDR3 is TGTGCCAGTAAGCTTAGGAACAGATCGAACACCGGGGAGCTGTTTTTT. Protein sequence: CASKLRNRSNTGELFF.

This chain uses TRBV10-3 with TRBJ2-7, with 8 bases lining up with TRBD1. Germline lookup yields CDR1 ENHRY and CDR2 SYGVKD. CDR3 size: 20 residues. The V segment lost 5 bases and the J segment 0 bases; nucleotides outside the gene matches: 21. The CDR3 region is CAISSIRQGSPFADSYEQYF. DNA for the CDR3: TGTGCCATCAGTAGTATCCGACAGGGGTCCCCATTTGCCGACTCCTACGAGCAGTACTTC.

This sequence joins TRBV19 and TRBJ1-5; D might be TRBD1 (6 bases). This CDR3 is built from 16 residues. CDR1 and CDR2 from the germline V gene are LNHDA and SQIVND (reference sequence). Trimming shortened V by 4 bases and J by 1 base, and 14 bases separated the two germline ends. This chain's CDR3 is CASSKNRAVSNQPQHF. The DNA of the CDR3 is TGTGCCAGTAGTAAAAACAGGGCAGTGAGCAATCAGCCCCAGCATTTT.

This clone was detected a few times. V is TRBV23-1 and J is TRBJ1-2; D is ambiguous. TRBV23-1 is placed among ORFs of uncertain function. Trimming left V 3 bases short and J 4 bases short, with 12 bases between. This CDR3 region has 14 residues. This chain's CDR3 is CASSHYGRSYGYTF. The CDR3 bases are TGCGCCAGCAGTCACTACGGGAGAAGCTATGGCTACACCTTC.

This clone has only one observation. V usage is TRBV5-1 and J usage is TRBJ1-3, with a weak D call TRBD1 (6 bases). The V end lost 5 bases, the J end lost 6 bases, and 15 bases lay between the germline ends. The CDR3 has 14 residues. From germline, CDR1 is SGHRS and CDR2 YFSETQ. CDR3 sequence reads: CASRNREGENTIYF. As DNA, the CDR3 is TGCGCCAGCAGGAACCGCGAGGGGGAAAACACCATATATTTT.

CDR3 amino acids: CASSLPGRRGDDTEAFF. DNA for the CDR3: TGCGCCAGCAGCTTACCGGGGAGGAGGGGTGATGACACTGAAGCTTTCTTT. V and J are TRBV5-1 and TRBJ1-1, with D perhaps matching TRBD1 (5 bases). This CDR3 has 17 amino acids. The V and J ends lost 2 bases and 3 bases respectively, with 20 bases between them. Germline V gene data show CDR1 as SGHRS and CDR2 as YFSETQ.

This clone came up once. The rearrangement joins TRBV28 to TRBJ1-2, with D hard to call. V shed 3 bases and J shed 8 bases, with 7 bases lying between them. This CDR3 comprises 11 residues. The germline gives CDR1 MDHEN, CDR2 SYDVKM. In nucleotides, the CDR3 is TGTGCCAGCAGTTTCGACTGGGGCTACACCTTC. As protein: CASSFDWGYTF.

This sequence joins TRBV27 and TRBJ1-1; a weak D match, TRBD1 (6 bases). The germline V and J ends were trimmed by 0 bases and 4 bases, with 15 bases remaining between them. The CDR3 contains 16 residues. Looked up from germline, CDR1 is MNHEY and CDR2 is SMNVEV (reference sequence). The CDR3 is CASSLSGSRGGTEAFF. Here the CDR3 DNA reads TGTGCCAGCAGTTTATCCGGGTCCAGGGGTGGCACTGAAGCTTTCTTT.

The chain uses TRBV4-1 and TRBJ1-1; 8 bases agree with TRBD1. Germline V CDR1 and CDR2: MGHRA, YSYEKL. The CDR3 loop spans 15 amino acids. J lost 6 bases, V lost 3 bases, and 9 bases had no gene match. The CDR3 reads CASSHRYRGSAEAFF. CDR3 bases: TGCGCCAGCAGCCACAGATACAGGGGGAGCGCTGAAGCTTTCTTT.

The V and J genes are TRBV11-2 and TRBJ2-7, with TRBD2 identical over 13 bases. Losses at the gene ends were 4 bases for V and 2 bases for J; bases not matched to a gene: 14. The CDR3 runs to 19 residues. CDR1 is SGHAT and CDR2 is FQNNGV in the germline V gene. The CDR3 sequence: CASSSPIPTSGGTTYEQYF. As DNA, the CDR3 is TGTGCCAGCAGCTCTCCGATCCCGACTAGCGGGGGGACCACCTACGAGCAGTACTTC.

Here the CDR3 reads CATKIGTGTGNDEQFF. CDR3 DNA sequence: TGTGCCACCAAAATCGGAACCGGGACAGGGAACGATGAGCAGTTCTTC. The rearrangement uses TRBV6-4 and TRBJ2-1, with 9 bases fitting TRBD1. V trimming: 10 bases; J trimming: 8 bases; junction bases outside the gene matches: 18. Germline V CDR1 and CDR2: MRHNA, SNTAGT. The CDR3 extends over 16 amino acids.

The chain links TRBV9 to TRBJ2-1; 16 bases match TRBD2. Per germline, CDR1 SGDLS and CDR2 YYNGEE. The length of the CDR3 is 22 residues. The J segment lost 0 bases and the V segment lost 4 bases, leaving 16 bases of the junction unmatched. The CDR3, as DNA: TGTGCCAGCAGCCCAAGTCCCCCGGGACTAGCGGGGGGGCACGGCTCCTACAATGAGCAGTTCTTC. Translated, it gives CASSPSPPGLAGGHGSYNEQFF. Using reference TRBV9 and TRBJ2-1 for the parts outside the CDR3, the full variable domain is DSGVTQTPKHLITATGQRVTLRCSPRSGDLSVYWYQQSLDQGLQFLIQYYNGEERAKGNILERFSAQQFPDLHSELNLSSLELGDSALYFCASSPSPPGLAGGHGSYNEQFFGPGTRLTVL.

Details on this clone: A junction boundary mismatches the germline segment, possibly from a read error. CDR3 residues: CASSLYEGASYNEQFF. The CDR3 bases are TGTGCTAGCAGCCTATATGAGGGGGCCTCTTACAATGAGCAGTTCTTC. This chain uses TRBV7-7 with TRBJ2-1, with 7 nucleotides matching TRBD1. Germline V gene data show CDR1 as SSHAT and CDR2 as FNYEAQ (reference sequence). The CDR3 extends over 16 amino acids.

This rearrangement joins TRBV5-4 to TRBJ1-2, with 9 positions matching TRBD1. CDR1 is SGHNT, CDR2 YYREEE, per germline (reference sequence). V lost 6 bases and J lost 4; bases outside the gene matches: 13. This CDR3 comprises 16 residues. CDR3 DNA sequence: TGTGCCAGCACCAACCCGCGGGACAGGGTACGCTATGGCTACACCTTC. Its protein is CASTNPRDRVRYGYTF. Supplemented by reference TRBV5-4 and TRBJ1-2, the full variable domain reads ETGVTQSPTHLIKTRGQQVTLRCSSQSGHNTVSWYQQALGQGPQFIFQYYREEENGRGNFPPRFSGLQFPNYSSELNVNALELDDSALYLCASTNPRDRVRYGYTFGSGTRLTVV.

This clone was recorded once. The chain is built from TRBV10-3 and TRBJ2-1, with 10 bases fitting TRBD2. V shed 6 bases and J 6 bases; nucleotides not matched to a gene: 8. Germline values: CDR1 ENHRY, CDR2 SYGVKD. The CDR3 consists of 15 residues. The CDR3 protein is CAIRESGGAGNEQFF. As DNA, the CDR3 is TGTGCCATCAGGGAGAGCGGGGGGGCGGGCAATGAGCAGTTCTTC.